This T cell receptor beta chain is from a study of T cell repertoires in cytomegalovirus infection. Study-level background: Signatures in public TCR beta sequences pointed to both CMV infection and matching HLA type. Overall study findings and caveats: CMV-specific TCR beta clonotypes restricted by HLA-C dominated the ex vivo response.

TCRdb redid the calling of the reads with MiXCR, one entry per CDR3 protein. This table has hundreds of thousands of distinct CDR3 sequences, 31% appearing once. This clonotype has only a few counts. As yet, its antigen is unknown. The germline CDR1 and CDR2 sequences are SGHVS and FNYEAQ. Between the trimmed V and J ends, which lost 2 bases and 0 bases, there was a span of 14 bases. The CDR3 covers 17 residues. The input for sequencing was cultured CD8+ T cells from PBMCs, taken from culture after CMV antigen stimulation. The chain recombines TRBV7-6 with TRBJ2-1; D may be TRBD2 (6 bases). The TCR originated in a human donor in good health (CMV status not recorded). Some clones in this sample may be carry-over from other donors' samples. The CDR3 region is CASSLIGGGPSYNEQFF. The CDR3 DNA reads TGTGCCAGCAGCTTAATCGGGGGTGGTCCCTCCTACAATGAGCAGTTCTTC.